This T cell receptor beta chain was identified in a study of cytomegalovirus exposure and HLA in healthy donors. On this clone itself: The antigen remains undetermined.

Whole-study results and caveats: Reports indicate that TCR beta sequences accurately predicted the HLA-A and HLA-B alleles of most subjects. In vitro work confirmed that a few CMV-associated chains recognize CMV antigens. The study had only CMV serostatus as immune exposure information.

Vbeta (60) and Jbeta (13) primers were used in the PCR. The protocol was immunoSEQ multiplex PCR, while the TCRdb copy is restricted to in-frame clones and leaves out a portion. The record lists 55,000 or so clones, of which the ten most abundant hold 12%. Germline assignment: CDR1 LNHNV and CDR2 YYDKDF (reference sequence). CDR3 length: 18 residues. J was trimmed by 0 bases and V by 1 base; bases with no gene match: 11. The V gene is TRBV15, the J gene TRBJ1-2; 7 nucleotides align to TRBD1. Sequenced: PBMCs. The TCR was taken from a woman aged 25 to 39 in good health and CMV-seropositive. CDR3 DNA: TGTGCCACCAGCAGAGCAGAGGGGGCCCCTCTTTCTAACTATGGCTACACCTTC. Residues: CATSRAEGAPLSNYGYTF. Full variable domain (missing parts from reference TRBV15 and TRBJ1-2): DAMVIQNPRYQVTQFGKPVTLSCSQTLNHNVMYWYQQKSSQAPKLLFHYYDKDFNNEADTPDNFQSRRPNTSFCFLDIRSPGLGDTAMYLCATSRAEGAPLSNYGYTFGSGTRLTVV.